The T cell receptor (beta chain) under discussion was sequenced for a study of shared T cell receptors in the human thymus. Clones were sequenced by immunoSEQ multiplex PCR, and TCRdb holds only the in-frame ones, with some missing. The sample holds some 700,000 clones, 80% to 90% seen once. There are 19 residues in the CDR3. V was pared by 0 bases and J by 2 bases, with 16 bases of the junction left unmatched. Germline assignment: CDR1 LGHNA and CDR2 YSLEER. These records were also assigned to another study, of human thymus T cells. That study adds: Thymic tissue was derived from resections collected during corrective heart surgery.

This chain joins TRBV4-3 and TRBJ2-7, with 7 bases aligning to TRBD2. Sample: thymocytes. This receptor was identified in a girl under three years old with a congenital heart defect. The CDR3: CASSQDSRGVAIGAYEQYF. CDR3 DNA sequence: TGCGCCAGCAGCCAAGATTCCCGGGGGGTGGCCATCGGGGCCTACGAGCAGTACTTC.